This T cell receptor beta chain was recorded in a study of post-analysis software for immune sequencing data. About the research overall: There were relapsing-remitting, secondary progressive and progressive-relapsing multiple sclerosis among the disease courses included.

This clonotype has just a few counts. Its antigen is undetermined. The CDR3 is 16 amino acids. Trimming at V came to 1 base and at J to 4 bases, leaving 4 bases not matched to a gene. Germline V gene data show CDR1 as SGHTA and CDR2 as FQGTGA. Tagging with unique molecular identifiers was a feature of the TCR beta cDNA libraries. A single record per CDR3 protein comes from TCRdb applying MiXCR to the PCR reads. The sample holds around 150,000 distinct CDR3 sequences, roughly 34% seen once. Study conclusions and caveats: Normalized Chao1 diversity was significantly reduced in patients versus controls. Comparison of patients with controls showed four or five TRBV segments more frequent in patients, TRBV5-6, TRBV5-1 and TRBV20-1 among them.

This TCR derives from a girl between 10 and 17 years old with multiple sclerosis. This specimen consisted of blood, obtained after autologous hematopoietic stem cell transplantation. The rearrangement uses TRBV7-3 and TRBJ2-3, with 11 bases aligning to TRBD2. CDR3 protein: CASSLMASGRPDTQYF. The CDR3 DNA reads TGTGCCAGCAGCTTAATGGCTAGCGGGAGGCCAGATACGCAGTATTTT.